This T cell receptor (delta chain) appears in the sequencing data of a study of γδ T cells in repeated Plasmodium falciparum infection. Across the whole study: Donors were malaria-exposed Malian children or age- and gender-matched Australian children. Over approximately 640 days, donors received four mosquito-bite P. falciparum NF54 infections.

General study points: Vgamma9/Vdelta2+ T cells showed a stable polyclonal repertoire with shared TCRgamma sequences.

The CDR3 has 23 residues. V was clipped by 2 bases and J by 2 bases; unmatched bases: 23. Per the germline V gene, CDR1 is TSWWSYY and CDR2 is QGS. Vgamma9/Vdelta2+ and Vdelta2-negative gammadelta T cells were flow-sorted from PBMC for bulk sequencing. TCRdb reran clone calling via CATT on the multiplex PCR reads. This sample has approximately 90,000 delta-chain clones, with approximately 0.96% found just once. This clone is medium-sized (0.01 to 0.1%) by share. The antigen is not known. The sample carries other DNA sequences with the same CDR3. The sequencing input was gamma-delta T cells from blood. The clonotype originates from a pool of human donors (malaria-infected and uninfected, not separated). The chain has TRDV1 and TRDJ1; 13 bases are shared with TRDD3. In nucleotides, the CDR3 is TGTGCTCTTGGGGAAATTGGGGGAACTTCCTCTTCATACTGGGGGATACGGACCGATAAACTCATCTTT. It translates to CALGEIGGTSSSYWGIRTDKLIF.